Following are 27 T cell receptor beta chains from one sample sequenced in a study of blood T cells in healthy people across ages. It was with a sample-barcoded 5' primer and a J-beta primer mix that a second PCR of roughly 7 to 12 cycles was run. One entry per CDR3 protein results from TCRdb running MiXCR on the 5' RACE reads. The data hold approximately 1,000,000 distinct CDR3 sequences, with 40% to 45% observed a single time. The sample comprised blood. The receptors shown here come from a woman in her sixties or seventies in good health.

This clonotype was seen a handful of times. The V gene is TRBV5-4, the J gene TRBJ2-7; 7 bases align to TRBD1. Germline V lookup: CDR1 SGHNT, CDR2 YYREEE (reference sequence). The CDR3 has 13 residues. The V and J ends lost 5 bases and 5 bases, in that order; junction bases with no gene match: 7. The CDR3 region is CASSYGQVDEQYF. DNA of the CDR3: TGTGCCAGCAGTTACGGACAGGTTGACGAGCAGTACTTC.

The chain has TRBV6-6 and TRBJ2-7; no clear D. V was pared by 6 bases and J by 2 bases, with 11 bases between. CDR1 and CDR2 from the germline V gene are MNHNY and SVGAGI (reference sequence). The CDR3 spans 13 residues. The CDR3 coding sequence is TGTGCCAGCAGCCCTCGGGTGGCCTACGAGCAGTACTTC. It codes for CASSPRVAYEQYF.

This CDR3 is CASKGPEATSSSYNEQFF. The CDR3 DNA is TGTGCCAGCAAGGGTCCTGAGGCTACCTCGAGCTCCTACAATGAGCAGTTCTTC. The chain couples TRBV9 to TRBJ2-1; D remains ambiguous. V shed 6 bases and J shed 0 bases, with 22 bases lying between them. The CDR3 has 18 residues. Germline CDR1 is SGDLS and CDR2 is YYNGEE.

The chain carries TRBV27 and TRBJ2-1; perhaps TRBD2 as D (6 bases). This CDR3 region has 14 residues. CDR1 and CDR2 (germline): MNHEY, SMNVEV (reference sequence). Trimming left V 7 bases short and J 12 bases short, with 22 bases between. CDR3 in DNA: TGTGCCAGCACCCCACCGGGAGCGCTCCCGGCGCAGTTCTTC. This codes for CASTPPGALPAQFF.

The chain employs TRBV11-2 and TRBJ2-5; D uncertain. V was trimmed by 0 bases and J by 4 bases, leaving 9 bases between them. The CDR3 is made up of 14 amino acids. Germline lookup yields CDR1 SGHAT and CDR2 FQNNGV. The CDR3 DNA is TGTGCCAGCAGCTTAGATCTTCCAGGAGAGACCCAGTACTTC. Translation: CASSLDLPGETQYF.

CDR3 DNA sequence: TGCAGTGCTAGAGACCCCAGGGGGGGGGATTCACCCCTCCACTTT. This gives the protein CSARDPRGGDSPLHF. V is TRBV20-1 and J is TRBJ1-6, with 7 bases matching TRBD1. The germline V gene encodes CDR1 DFQATT and CDR2 SNEGSKA (reference sequence). The CDR3 consists of 15 residues. V was clipped by 0 bases and J by 8 bases; unmatched bases: 7.

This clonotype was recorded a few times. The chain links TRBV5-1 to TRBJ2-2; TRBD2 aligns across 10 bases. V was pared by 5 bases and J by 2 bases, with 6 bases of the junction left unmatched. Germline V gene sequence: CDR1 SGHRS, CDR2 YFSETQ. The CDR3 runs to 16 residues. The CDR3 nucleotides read TGCGCCAGCAGTCATCGGACTAGCGGAAACACCGGGGAGCTGTTTTTT. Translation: CASSHRTSGNTGELFF.

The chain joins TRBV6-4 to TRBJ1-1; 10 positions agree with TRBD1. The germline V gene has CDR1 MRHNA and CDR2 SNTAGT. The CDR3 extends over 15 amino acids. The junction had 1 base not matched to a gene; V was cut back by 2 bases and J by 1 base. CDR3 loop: CASSDRDRGNTEAFF. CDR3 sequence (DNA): TGTGCCAGCAGTGACCGGGACAGGGGGAACACTGAAGCTTTCTTT.

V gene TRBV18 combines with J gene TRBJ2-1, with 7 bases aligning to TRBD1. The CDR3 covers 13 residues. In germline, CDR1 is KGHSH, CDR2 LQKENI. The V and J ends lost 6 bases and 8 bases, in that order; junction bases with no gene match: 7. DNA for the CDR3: TGTGCCAGCTCTGGGGACAGACGTGATGAGCAGTTCTTC. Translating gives CASSGDRRDEQFF.

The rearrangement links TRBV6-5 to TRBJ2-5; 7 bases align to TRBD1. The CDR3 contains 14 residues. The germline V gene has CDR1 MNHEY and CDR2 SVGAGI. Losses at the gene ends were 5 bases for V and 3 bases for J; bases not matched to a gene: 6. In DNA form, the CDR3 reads TGTGCCAGCAGTACGGGACAGCTCAAAGAGACCCAGTACTTC. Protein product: CASSTGQLKETQYF.

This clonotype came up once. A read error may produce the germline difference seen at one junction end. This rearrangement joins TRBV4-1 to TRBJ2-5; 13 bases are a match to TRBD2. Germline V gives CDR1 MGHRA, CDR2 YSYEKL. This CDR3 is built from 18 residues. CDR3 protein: CASSPTLTSGRSQETRYF. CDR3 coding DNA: TGCGCCAGCAGCCCCACGTTGACTAGCGGGAGGTCCCAAGAGACCCGGTACTTC.

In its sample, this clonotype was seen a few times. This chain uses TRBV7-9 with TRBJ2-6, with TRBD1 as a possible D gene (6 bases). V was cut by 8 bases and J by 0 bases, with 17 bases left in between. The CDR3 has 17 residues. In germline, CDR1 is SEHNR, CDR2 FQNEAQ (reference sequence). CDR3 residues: CASSPGTGPSGANVLTF. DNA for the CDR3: TGTGCCAGCTCTCCAGGCACAGGGCCCTCTGGGGCCAACGTCCTGACTTTC.

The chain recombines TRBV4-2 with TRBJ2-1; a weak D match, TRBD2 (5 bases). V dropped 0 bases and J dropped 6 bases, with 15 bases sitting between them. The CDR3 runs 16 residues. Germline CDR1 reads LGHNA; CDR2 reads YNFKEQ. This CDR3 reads CASSQDLREPRNEQFF. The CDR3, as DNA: TGTGCCAGCAGCCAAGATTTAAGGGAGCCCCGCAATGAGCAGTTCTTC.

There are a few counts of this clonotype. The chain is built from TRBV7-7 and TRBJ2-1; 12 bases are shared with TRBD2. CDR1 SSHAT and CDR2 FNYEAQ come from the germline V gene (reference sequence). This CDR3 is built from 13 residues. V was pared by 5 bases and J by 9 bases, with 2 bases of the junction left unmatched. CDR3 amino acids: CASSKGLAGEQFF. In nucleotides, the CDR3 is TGTGCCAGCAGCAAGGGACTAGCGGGTGAGCAGTTCTTC. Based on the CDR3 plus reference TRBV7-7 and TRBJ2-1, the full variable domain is GAGVSQSPRYKVTKRGQDVTLRCDPISSHATLYWYQQALGQGPEFLTYFNYEAQPDKSGLPSDRFSAERPEGSISTLTIQRTEQRDSAMYRCASSKGLAGEQFFGPGTRLTVL.

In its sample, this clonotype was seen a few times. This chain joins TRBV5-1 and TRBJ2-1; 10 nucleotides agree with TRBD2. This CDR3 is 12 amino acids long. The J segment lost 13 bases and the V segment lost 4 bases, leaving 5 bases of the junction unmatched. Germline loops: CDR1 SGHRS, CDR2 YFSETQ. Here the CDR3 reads CASSPSGRGQFF. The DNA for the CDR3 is TGCGCCAGCAGCCCCAGCGGGAGGGGCCAGTTCTTC.

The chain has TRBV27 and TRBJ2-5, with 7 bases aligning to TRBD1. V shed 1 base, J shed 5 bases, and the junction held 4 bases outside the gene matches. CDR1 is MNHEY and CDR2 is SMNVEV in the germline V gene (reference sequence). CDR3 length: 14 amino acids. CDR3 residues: CASSLFDRAETQYF. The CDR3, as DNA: TGTGCCAGCAGTTTATTCGACAGGGCCGAGACCCAGTACTTC.

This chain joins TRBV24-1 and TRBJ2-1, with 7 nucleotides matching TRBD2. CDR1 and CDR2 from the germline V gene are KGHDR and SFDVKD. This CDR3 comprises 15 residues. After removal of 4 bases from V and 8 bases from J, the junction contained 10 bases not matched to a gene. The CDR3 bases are TGTGCCACCAGTGAGGGGCCGACTAGCAGACATGAGCAGTTCTTC. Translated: CATSEGPTSRHEQFF.

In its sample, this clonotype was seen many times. The CDR3 region is CASSLSAGTDTQYF. The CDR3 DNA follows: TGTGCCAGCAGTCTGAGTGCGGGAACCGATACGCAGTATTTT. The chain is built from TRBV6-6 and TRBJ2-3, with D perhaps matching TRBD2 (6 bases). From germline, CDR1 is MNHNY and CDR2 SVGAGI (reference sequence). Trimming took off 5 bases at V and 6 bases at J, with 15 bases between the two ends. The CDR3 has 14 amino acids.

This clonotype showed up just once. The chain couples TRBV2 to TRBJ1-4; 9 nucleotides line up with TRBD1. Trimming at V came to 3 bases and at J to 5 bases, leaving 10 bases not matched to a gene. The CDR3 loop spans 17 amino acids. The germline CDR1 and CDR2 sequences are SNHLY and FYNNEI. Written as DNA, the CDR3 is TGTGCCAGCAGTGACGGCCCTCACGGGACAGGGAATGAAAAACTGTTTTTT. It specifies CASSDGPHGTGNEKLFF.

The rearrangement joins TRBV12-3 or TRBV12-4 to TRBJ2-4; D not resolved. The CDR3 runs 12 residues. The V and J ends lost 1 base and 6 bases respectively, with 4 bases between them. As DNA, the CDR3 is TGTGCCAGCAGTTTAGGCTTAAACATTCAGTACTTC. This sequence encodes CASSLGLNIQYF.

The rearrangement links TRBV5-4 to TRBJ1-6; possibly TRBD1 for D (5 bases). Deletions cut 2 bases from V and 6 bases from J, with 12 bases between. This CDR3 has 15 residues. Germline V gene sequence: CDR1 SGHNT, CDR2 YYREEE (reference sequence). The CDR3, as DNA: TGTGCCAGCAGCTTTTGGCAGGGTTCTAATTCACCCCTCCACTTT. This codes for CASSFWQGSNSPLHF.

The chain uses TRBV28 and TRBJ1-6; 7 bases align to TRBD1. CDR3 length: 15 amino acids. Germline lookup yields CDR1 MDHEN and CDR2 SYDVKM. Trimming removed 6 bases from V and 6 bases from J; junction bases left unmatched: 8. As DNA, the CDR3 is TGTGCCAGCAGCTCCCCCCAGGGGGGTAATTCACCCCTCCACTTT. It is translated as CASSSPQGGNSPLHF. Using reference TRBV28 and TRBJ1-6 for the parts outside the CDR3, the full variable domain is DVKVTQSSRYLVKRTGEKVFLECVQDMDHENMFWYRQDPGLGLRLIYFSYDVKMKEKGDIPEGYSVSREKKERFSLILESASTNQTSMYLCASSSPQGGNSPLHFGNGTRLTVT.

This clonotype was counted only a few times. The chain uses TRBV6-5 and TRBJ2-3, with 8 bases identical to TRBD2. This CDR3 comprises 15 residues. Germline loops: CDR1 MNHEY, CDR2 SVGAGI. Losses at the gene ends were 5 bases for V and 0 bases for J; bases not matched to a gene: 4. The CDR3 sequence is CASSNSGTSTDTQYF. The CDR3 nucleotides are TGTGCCAGCAGTAATAGCGGGACTAGCACAGATACGCAGTATTTT.

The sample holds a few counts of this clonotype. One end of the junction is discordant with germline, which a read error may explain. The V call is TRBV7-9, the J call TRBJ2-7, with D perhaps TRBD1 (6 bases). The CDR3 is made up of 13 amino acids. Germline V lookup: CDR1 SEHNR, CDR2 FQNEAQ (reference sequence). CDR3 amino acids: CASSLRRDNQQYF. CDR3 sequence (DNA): TGTGCCAGTAGCTTACGCCGGGACAACCAACAGTACTTC.

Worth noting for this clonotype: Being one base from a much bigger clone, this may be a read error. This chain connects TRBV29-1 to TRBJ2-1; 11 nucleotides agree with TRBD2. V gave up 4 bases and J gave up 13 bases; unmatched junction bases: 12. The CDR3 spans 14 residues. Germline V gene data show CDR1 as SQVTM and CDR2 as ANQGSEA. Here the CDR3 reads CSVGGTSGQETQFF. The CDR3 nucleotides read TGCAGCGTTGGCGGGACTAGCGGACAAGAGACCCAGTTCTTC.

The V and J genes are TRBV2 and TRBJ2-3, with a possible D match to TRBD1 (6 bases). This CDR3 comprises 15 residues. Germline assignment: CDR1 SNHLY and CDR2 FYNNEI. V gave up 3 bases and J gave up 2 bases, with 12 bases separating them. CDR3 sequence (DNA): TGTGCCAGCAGTGAGGGACAATTCTACACAGATACGCAGTATTTT. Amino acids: CASSEGQFYTDTQYF.

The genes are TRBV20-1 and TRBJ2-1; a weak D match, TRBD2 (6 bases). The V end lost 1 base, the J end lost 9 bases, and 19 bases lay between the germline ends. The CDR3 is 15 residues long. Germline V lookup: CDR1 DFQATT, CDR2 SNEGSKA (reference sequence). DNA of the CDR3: TGCAGTGCTAGAGTGTTTTGGGGTAGCGGAGGTGAGCAGTTCTTC. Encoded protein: CSARVFWGSGGEQFF.